The 18 T cell receptor beta chains reported below all come from one sample, sequenced in a study of T cell repertoires in cytomegalovirus infection. Which antigens these TCRs recognize remains unknown. TCRdb redid the calling of the reads with MiXCR, one entry per CDR3 protein. The sample lists 300,000 to 400,000 distinct CDR3 sequences, roughly 28% seen once, with around 20% in the top ten. The sequencing here drew on cultured PBMCs, taken from culture after CMV antigen stimulation. The receptors stem from a human donor in good health (CMV status not recorded). Some clones in this sample may be carry-over from other donors' samples.

The chain recombines TRBV27 with TRBJ1-1; TRBD1 is a possible D gene (5 bases). In germline, CDR1 is MNHEY, CDR2 SMNVEV (reference sequence). V was cut by 6 bases and J by 7 bases, with 27 bases left in between. The CDR3 has 17 residues. The CDR3 DNA follows: TGTGCCAGCAGGCGCCAAATCGGGACCGCCAAGGAGAATGAAGCTTTCTTT. This translates into CASRRQIGTAKENEAFF.

The J gene is TRBJ2-2, the V gene TRBV4-2; D is uncertain. CDR3 length: 14 amino acids. V lost 0 bases and J 4 bases, leaving 6 bases between the germline ends. The germline CDR1 and CDR2 sequences are LGHNA and YNFKEQ. The CDR3 DNA reads as TGTGCCAGCAGCCAAGATGATCGCACCGGGGAGCTGTTTTTT. Amino acid sequence: CASSQDDRTGELFF.

This clonotype showed up many times. The chain links TRBV11-2 to TRBJ2-5, with TRBD2 identical over 12 bases. This CDR3 is 18 amino acids long. With 3 bases clipped from V and 0 bases from J, the junction kept 8 bases outside the gene matches. Per the germline V gene, CDR1 is SGHAT and CDR2 is FQNNGV. The CDR3 spells CASSLDLAGGGYQETQYF. CDR3 DNA sequence: TGTGCCAGCAGCTTGGATCTAGCGGGAGGGGGGTACCAAGAGACCCAGTACTTC.

This clonotype was recorded at least ten times. The CDR3 sequence: CASSLKGLAGGRGYNEQFF. CDR3 bases: TGTGCCAGCAGCTTAAAAGGACTAGCGGGAGGGAGGGGCTACAATGAGCAGTTCTTC. This chain connects TRBV7-3 to TRBJ2-1; 15 positions match TRBD2. Germline V lookup: CDR1 SGHTA, CDR2 FQGTGA. The CDR3 covers 19 residues. J was trimmed by 3 bases and V by 1 base; bases with no gene match: 7.

The chain joins TRBV10-3 to TRBJ2-5; D call uncertain. V was cut by 11 bases and J by 2 bases, with 12 bases left in between. This CDR3 spans 12 amino acids. Germline CDR1 reads ENHRY; CDR2 reads SYGVKD. The CDR3 coding sequence is TGTGCCTCCGGAAAGTCACAAGAGACCCAGTACTTC. It specifies CASGKSQETQYF.

This clonotype was detected a few times. The rearrangement joins TRBV7-6 to TRBJ2-2; D is unresolved. The CDR3 totals 15 residues. V lost 2 bases, J lost 1 base, and 8 bases lay in between. Germline V lookup: CDR1 SGHVS, CDR2 FNYEAQ. The CDR3 protein is CASSLQRLNTGELFF. In nucleotides, the CDR3 is TGTGCCAGCAGCTTACAACGTCTGAACACCGGGGAGCTGTTTTTT.

V gene TRBV28 combines with J gene TRBJ2-7; TRBD1 matches at 9 bases. Germline V gene lookup returns CDR1 MDHEN and CDR2 SYDVKM. Trimming cost V 4 bases and J 6 bases; bases outside gene matches: 10. The CDR3 totals 15 residues. The CDR3 coding sequence is TGTGCCAGCAGTTCGCCGGGACAGGGAGGTTCCGAGCAGTACTTC. Protein sequence: CASSSPGQGGSEQYF.

The chain links TRBV7-9 to TRBJ1-5; D ambiguous. Trimming shortened V by 4 bases and J by 1 base, and 11 bases separated the two germline ends. The CDR3 is made up of 15 amino acids. Germline V gives CDR1 SEHNR, CDR2 FQNEAQ (reference sequence). The CDR3 here is CASSSELESNQPQHF. For the CDR3, the DNA is TGTGCCAGCAGCTCCGAGTTGGAGAGCAATCAGCCCCAGCATTTT.

CDR3 sequence: CSARIASGTSYNEQFF. CDR3 nucleotide sequence: TGCAGTGCTAGAATAGCTAGCGGGACCTCCTACAATGAGCAGTTCTTC. This chain connects TRBV20-1 to TRBJ2-1; 9 bases agree with TRBD2. The CDR3 is 16 residues long. J gave up 0 bases and V 2 bases, and 5 bases lay outside the gene matches. Germline V lookup: CDR1 DFQATT, CDR2 SNEGSKA (reference sequence).

This clonotype was seen only a few times. The rearrangement uses TRBV4-2 and TRBJ1-1; tentative D call: TRBD1 (6 bases). Per the germline V gene, CDR1 is LGHNA and CDR2 is YNFKEQ. Trimming stripped 3 bases from V and 7 bases from J, with 15 bases between. There are 14 residues in the CDR3. The CDR3: CASSQRTARSEAFF. CDR3 DNA sequence: TGTGCCAGCAGCCAGAGGACAGCCAGGAGTGAAGCTTTCTTT.

This clonotype was observed a handful of times. The chain uses TRBV12-3 or TRBV12-4 and TRBJ1-6; D is ambiguous. This CDR3 spans 12 amino acids. V was shortened by 3 bases and J by 14 bases, with 11 bases between the two germline ends. CDR3 amino acids: CASSFEGEALHF. The CDR3 coding sequence is TGTGCCAGCAGTTTCGAGGGAGAGGCCCTCCACTTT.

This clonotype was detected a few times. The CDR3 DNA follows: TGTGCCAGCAGTCTGACAGGGGGAAGAGGCTACACCTTC. Translating it yields CASSLTGGRGYTF. The rearrangement joins TRBV28 to TRBJ1-2; 9 bases are shared with TRBD1. Germline CDR1 and CDR2: MDHEN and SYDVKM. J gave up 8 bases and V 5 bases, and 6 bases lay outside the gene matches. CDR3 length: 13 residues.

This clonotype was seen only a few times. The chain recombines TRBV4-1 with TRBJ1-3; no definite D call. Germline CDR1 MGHRA, CDR2 YSYEKL. This CDR3 is built from 15 residues. The V and J ends lost 1 base and 4 bases respectively, with 11 bases between them. CDR3 in DNA: TGCGCCAGCAGCCAAGTCCGGGGAGACGGAAACACCATATATTTT. Protein sequence: CASSQVRGDGNTIYF.

This clonotype was observed a handful of times. V gene TRBV11-3 combines with J gene TRBJ1-2, with 7 bases matching TRBD1. The V segment lost 5 bases and the J segment 6 bases; nucleotides outside the gene matches: 6. Germline V gives CDR1 SGHNT, CDR2 YENEEA. There are 13 residues in the CDR3. CDR3 nucleotide sequence: TGTGCCAGCAGCCACCGACAGGGCGATGGCTACACCTTC. Protein sequence: CASSHRQGDGYTF.

This chain joins TRBV19 and TRBJ2-5; no firm D call. Between the trimmed V and J ends, which lost 6 bases and 9 bases, there was a span of 17 bases. CDR1 and CDR2 from the germline V gene are LNHDA and SQIVND (reference sequence). This CDR3 spans 13 amino acids. The CDR3 here is CASSPGRMRSQYF. The CDR3 DNA reads TGTGCCAGTAGCCCGGGCCGTATGAGGTCCCAGTACTTC.

This clonotype occurred many times. The genes are TRBV7-2 and TRBJ1-3, with TRBD1 as a possible D gene (6 bases). The germline gives CDR1 SGHTA, CDR2 FQGNSA. The V and J ends lost 3 bases and 4 bases respectively, with 10 bases between them. The length of the CDR3 is 14 residues. The CDR3 DNA is TGTGCCAGCAGCTTCAGGGGTGGAGGAAACACCATATATTTT. Translation: CASSFRGGGNTIYF.

V and J are TRBV12-3 or TRBV12-4 and TRBJ2-1; 7 bases line up with TRBD2. With V trimmed by 3 bases and J by 1 base, 6 bases remained unmatched. The CDR3 covers 16 residues. CDR3 bases: TGTGCCAGCAGTTTGATAGGCGGGAGATCCTACAATGAGCAGTTCTTC. Amino acid sequence: CASSLIGGRSYNEQFF.

In its sample, this clonotype was seen many times. The V call is TRBV10-3, the J call TRBJ2-1, with D unclear. Trimming pared 3 bases from V and 1 base from J, leaving 4 bases between. This CDR3 comprises 13 residues. Germline assignment: CDR1 ENHRY and CDR2 SYGVKD. The CDR3 region has the DNA TGTGCCATCAGTGAACGGTCCTACAATGAGCAGTTCTTC. As protein: CAISERSYNEQFF.